The sequence of this T cell receptor beta chain was determined in a study of blood T cell repertoires in COVID-19 (TCRdb year 2020). About the study as a whole: Samples from collaborators originated in the United States, Italy and Spain and spanned both the acute and convalescent phases of COVID-19. The material from the prospective study consisted of cDNA or gDNA derived from T cells, B-cell-depleted T cells, or PBMCs. A de-identified subject ID, COVID-19 status, age in years and sex were almost always included in the sample metadata. The repertoires were released in a freely available public database meant as a resource for research on the immune response to SARS-CoV-2. Samples were obtained from the ongoing ImmuneRACE study (first 160 participants) and from roughly 1,300 subjects provided by 6 global collaborators. Deeply sampled blood TCRbeta repertoires from subjects exposed to, actively infected with, or recovered from COVID-19 were included in the dataset. Where available, HLA class I and class II types were taken from metadata supplied by the sample provider and were not determined by assay-based typing.

The immunoSEQ Assay, a bias-controlled multiplex PCR, was used to amplify TCRbeta CDR3 regions from genomic DNA. For the original study's pipeline: The number of nucleated cells in each sample was estimated from the amplification of reference gene primers within the assay. To quantify the absolute abundance of each unique TCRbeta CDR3 rearrangement, sequence reads were collapsed and filtered. For each sample, productive Simpson clonality was calculated as the square root of Simpson's diversity index across productive rearrangements. The source is immuneACCESS, and TCRdb retained only in-frame sequences with V and J called. Part of the clones is not carried over; for the studies checked, unresolved V genes explain less than half of this, and the remainder is unexplained. That table gives V, J and clone size, and the DNA gave D and trimming. This sample lists about 250,000 clones; roughly 88% were detected once. The ten largest clonotypes hold around 1.5% of the sample.

On this clone itself: Which antigen it targets is not known. Base-call qualities are not available, and no considerably larger clone is one nucleotide away.

General study outcomes and caveats: Clinical and demographic metadata were provided uncurated, with the amount varying by source and participant.

The CDR3 starts with the cysteine, ends with the phenylalanine, and has 14 residues. Solely the CDR3 DNA is kept, with 42 bases framed from the first base. The germline V gene yields SNHLY for CDR1 and FYNNEI for CDR2. V loses 4 bases, J loses 1 base, and the germline ends lie 10 bases apart. Each collaborating institution followed its own protocols to collect whole blood in K2EDTA tubes. For TCRbeta analysis, collaborator samples were shipped as frozen whole blood, as isolated PBMCs, or as DNA extracted from either sample type. The origin of this receptor is a man older than 75 with acute or convalescent COVID-19. What was sequenced was peripheral blood. The V gene is TRBV2 and the J gene is TRBJ1-1, with TRBD1 tentatively as D gene (6 bases match). The bases read TGTGCCAGCAGTGGAGGGGGTCAGAACACTGAAGCTTTCTTT. Its coded protein is CASSGGGQNTEAFF.